This TCR beta chain was found in a study of regulatory T cells in long-lasting Graves disease. For the study at large: Patients newly diagnosed with Graves' had been on antithyroid drugs for under 3 months. Findings and limits, study-wide: The persistent group shared around 3,000 public clonotypes, more than the 966 shared by new patients.

Building of the TCR beta libraries involved iRepertoire HTBI primers and Arm-PCR of CDR3 regions. TCRdb fed the multiplex PCR reads into MiXCR, producing one record per CDR3 protein. The sample lists some 250,000 distinct CDR3 sequences, approximately 16% occurring once. Time point described: newly diagnosed GD, antithyroid drugs for less than 3 months. There was RNA extracted from PBMCs, and the TCR library was made from it. In its sample, this clonotype ranks as medium-sized (0.01 to 0.1%). Its antigen is undetermined. CDR3 length equals 15 residues. Germline-derived CDR1 and CDR2 are SNHLY and FYNNEI. V was clipped by 3 bases and J by 2 bases; unmatched bases: 3.

The rearrangement uses TRBV2 and TRBJ2-3, with 9 bases matching TRBD2. Sample: peripheral blood mononuclear cells (PBMCs), taken at new diagnosis, from a patient treated with antithyroid drugs. This sequence was found in a female donor with Graves disease. The CDR3 DNA reads TGTGCCAGCAGTGAGACTAGCGGTTACACAGATACGCAGTATTTT. This sequence encodes CASSETSGYTDTQYF. The full variable domain, with the rest looked up from reference TRBV2 and TRBJ2-3, is EPEVTQTPSHQVTQMGQEVILRCVPISNHLYFYWYRQILGQKVEFLVSFYNNEISEKSEIFDDQFSVERPDGSNFTLKIRSTKLEDSAMYFCASSETSGYTDTQYFGPGTRLTVL.